This T cell receptor beta chain was obtained from a study of cytomegalovirus exposure and HLA in healthy donors. Study outcomes and limitations: The classifier, whose performance was assessed in both the original and validation cohorts, reportedly diagnosed cytomegalovirus status with high specificity and sensitivity. Under in vitro conditions, a few CMV-associated chains were confirmed as specific for CMV antigens. The listing of 150 to 200 TCR beta chains classed them as cytomegalovirus-associated.

While the first cohort had some 700 subjects, the donors belonged to the separate validation cohort of about 130 subjects. On this clone itself: Antigen specificity is unknown.

Germline V CDR1 and CDR2: SEHNR, FQNEAQ (reference sequence). The V gene end was trimmed by 8 bases and the J gene end by 8 bases; junction bases not matched to a gene: 9. This CDR3 is 14 amino acids long. The repertoire was sequenced with immunoSEQ multiplex PCR; TCRdb's copy has only in-frame clones and lacks some. The sample has approximately 76,000 clones; around 94% are singletons. This clonotype was obtained from a woman aged 18-29 years in good health and CMV-seropositive. Specimen: PBMCs. The chain joins TRBV7-9 to TRBJ2-1, with TRBD2 matching 10 bases. CDR3 sequence: CASVRSGRVHEQFF. The CDR3 DNA sequence: TGTGCCAGCGTGAGGAGCGGGAGGGTCCATGAGCAGTTCTTC.